This T cell receptor (beta chain) was sequenced in a study of blood T cells in healthy people across ages. Study-level points and caveats: In the absence of known donor CMV status, changes in expanded clonotypes were possibly confounded.

The count of this clonotype is one. As yet, its antigen is unknown. A sample-barcoded 5' primer and a J-beta primer mix were used in a second PCR of about 7 to 11 cycles. Through a template-switch adaptor with 12 random nucleotides, each cDNA molecule received a tag. In TCRdb, the 5' RACE reads were re-called with MiXCR into one record per CDR3 protein. The table shows about 630,000 distinct CDR3 sequences, with around 21% occurring only once. CDR3 length: 14 amino acids. V gave up 4 bases and J gave up 6 bases; unmatched junction bases: 3. Germline CDR1 reads SGDLS; CDR2 reads YYNGEE. The rearrangement joins TRBV9 to TRBJ2-4, with TRBD2 matching 11 bases. Source material: blood. The sequence came from a man aged 65 to 79 in good health. CDR3 amino acids: CASSPGTSGNIQYF. DNA for the CDR3: TGTGCCAGCAGCCCGGGGACTAGCGGAAACATTCAGTACTTC.